This T cell receptor beta chain was retrieved from a study of response to subunit inactivated influenza vaccine. Regarding the study as a whole: Seasonal influenza vaccination, on each occasion, was suggested by the authors to recruit few new T cells.

This clonotype was counted ten times or more. What it binds is unknown. MiXCR, applied by TCRdb to the RT-PCR reads, yields one record per CDR3 protein. The table lists 630,000 or so distinct CDR3 sequences, less than 20% of them singletons, with roughly 10% in the top ten. In germline, CDR1 is SEHNR, CDR2 FQNEAQ (reference sequence). The CDR3 spans 13 residues. Unmatched junction bases numbered 1, after V lost 3 bases and J lost 4 bases. V is TRBV7-9 and J is TRBJ2-5, with TRBD2 matching 8 bases. The TCR was taken from a man aged 50-59 years who received an inactivated influenza vaccine. The sample consisted of PBMCs from blood, taken 11 to 12 days after vaccination. The CDR3 is CASSFAGGETQYF. As DNA, the CDR3 is TGTGCCAGCAGCTTCGCGGGGGGAGAGACCCAGTACTTC.